The 2 T cell receptor beta chains in this list originate from one sample, sequenced in a study of T cells in Graves' hyperthyroidism and ophthalmopathy. What was amplified from RNA transcripts were TCR beta CDR3 regions. When the TCR CDR3 underwent first-round RT-PCR, the HTBI primer set was used. In TCRdb, the multiplex PCR reads were re-called with MiXCR into one record per CDR3 protein. The sample consists of around 580,000 distinct CDR3 sequences, under 60% of them appearing once. Input material: peripheral blood or thyroid tissue (not recorded which). The receptor source for this set is a woman aged 18-29 years with Graves' hyperthyroidism.

V is TRBV20-1 and J is TRBJ2-5; 8 bases match TRBD1. This CDR3 comprises 14 residues. Per germline, CDR1 DFQATT and CDR2 SNEGSKA (reference sequence). V lost 5 bases to trimming and J lost 4 bases; unmatched junction nucleotides: 9. The CDR3 DNA reads as TGCAGTGCTTCGGACAGGACAGGGCGAGAGACCCAGTACTTC. This gives the protein CSASDRTGRETQYF.

This clonotype was seen repeatedly, ten times or more. The chain joins TRBV2 to TRBJ1-2; D uncertain. The length of the CDR3 is 14 residues. Germline V CDR1 and CDR2: SNHLY, FYNNEI. Trimming pared 7 bases from V and 2 bases from J, leaving 14 bases between. CDR3 in DNA: TGTGCCAGCAACGGTAGAGGGAGGAACTATGGCTACACCTTC. This sequence encodes CASNGRGRNYGYTF. The entire variable domain, with the rest obtained from reference TRBV2 and TRBJ1-2, is as follows: EPEVTQTPSHQVTQMGQEVILRCVPISNHLYFYWYRQILGQKVEFLVSFYNNEISEKSEIFDDQFSVERPDGSNFTLKIRSTKLEDSAMYFCASNGRGRNYGYTFGSGTRLTVV.